A few counts support the clone carrying this TCR beta chain. This entry belongs to a study of read filtering for tumor transcriptome and immune sequencing. This CDR3 has 15 amino acids. The germline V and J ends were trimmed by 1 base and 2 bases, with 10 bases remaining between them. CDR1 is SNHLY and CDR2 is FYNNEI in the germline V gene. The library was built from roughly 400 ng RNA with molecular barcoded adaptors for alpha/delta and beta/gamma chains. Using its own MiXCR run on the reads, TCRdb lists one record per CDR3 protein. The sample has 130,000 or so distinct CDR3 sequences; around 14% are singletons.

The source of this sequence is a donor at least 40 years old with multiple myeloma. The chain uses TRBV2 and TRBJ2-3; D remains unclear. Source material: a population of CD138-negative cells sorted from bone marrow. This CDR3 reads CASSEGARYTDTQYF. CDR3 in DNA: TGTGCCAGCAGTGAAGGGGCGCGGTACACAGATACGCAGTATTTT. The full variable domain, completed using reference TRBV2 and TRBJ2-3, is EPEVTQTPSHQVTQMGQEVILRCVPISNHLYFYWYRQILGQKVEFLVSFYNNEISEKSEIFDDQFSVERPDGSNFTLKIRSTKLEDSAMYFCASSEGARYTDTQYFGPGTRLTVL.